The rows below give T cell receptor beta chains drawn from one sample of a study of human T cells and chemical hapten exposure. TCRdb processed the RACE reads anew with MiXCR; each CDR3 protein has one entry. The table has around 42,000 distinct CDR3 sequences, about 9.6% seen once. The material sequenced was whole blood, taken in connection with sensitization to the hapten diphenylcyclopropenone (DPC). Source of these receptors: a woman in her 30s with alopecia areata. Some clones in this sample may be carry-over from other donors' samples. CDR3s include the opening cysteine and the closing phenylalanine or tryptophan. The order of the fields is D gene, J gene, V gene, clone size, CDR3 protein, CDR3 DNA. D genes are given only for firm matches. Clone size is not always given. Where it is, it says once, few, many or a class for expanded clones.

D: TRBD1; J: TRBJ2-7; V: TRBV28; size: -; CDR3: CASSLFAGGTGEQYF; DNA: TGTGCCAGCAGTTTATTTGCAGGGGGCACGGGCGAGCAGTACTTC
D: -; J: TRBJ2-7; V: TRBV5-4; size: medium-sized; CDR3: CASSPSQGYYEQYF; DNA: TGTGCCAGCAGCCCGAGCCAAGGGTACTACGAGCAGTACTTC
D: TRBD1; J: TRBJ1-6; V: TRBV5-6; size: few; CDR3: CASRVTGTGYNSPLHF; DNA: TGTGCCAGCAGGGTAACCGGGACAGGTTATAATTCACCCCTCCACTTT
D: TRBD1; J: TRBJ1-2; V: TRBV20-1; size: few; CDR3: CSAREGTGGGYGYTF; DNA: TGCAGTGCTAGAGAAGGGACAGGGGGCGGATATGGCTACACCTTC
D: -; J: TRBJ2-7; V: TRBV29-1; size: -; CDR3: CSYRRDSGEQYF; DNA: TGCAGCTACCGACGGGACTCGGGCGAGCAGTACTTC
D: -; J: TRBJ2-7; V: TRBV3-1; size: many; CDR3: CASSQQGPTYEQYF; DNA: TGTGCCAGCAGCCAACAGGGGCCCACCTACGAGCAGTACTTC
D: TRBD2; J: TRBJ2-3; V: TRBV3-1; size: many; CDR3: CASSQALAGGPGTDTQYF; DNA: TGTGCCAGCAGCCAAGCCCTAGCGGGGGGGCCGGGCACAGATACGCAGTATTTT
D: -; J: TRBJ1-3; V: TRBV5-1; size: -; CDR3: CASSTGPGSSGNTIYF; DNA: TGCGCCAGCAGCACAGGACCAGGGAGCTCTGGAAACACCATATATTTT
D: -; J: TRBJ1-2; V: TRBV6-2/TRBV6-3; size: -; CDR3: CASSYSGGLKSGYTF; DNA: TGTGCCAGCAGTTACTCCGGGGGGCTGAAGTCTGGCTACACCTTC
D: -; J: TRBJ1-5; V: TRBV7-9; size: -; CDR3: CASSLGDSNQPQHF; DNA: TGTGCCAGCAGCTTAGGGGACAGCAATCAGCCCCAGCATTTT
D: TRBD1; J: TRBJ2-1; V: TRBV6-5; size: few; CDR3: CASTFDRGGYNEQFF; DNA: TGTGCCAGCACCTTCGACAGGGGCGGTTACAATGAGCAGTTCTTC
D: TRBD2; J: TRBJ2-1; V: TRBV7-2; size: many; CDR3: CASSFRTSGEEQFF; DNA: TGTGCCAGCAGCTTTCGGACTAGCGGGGAAGAGCAGTTCTTC
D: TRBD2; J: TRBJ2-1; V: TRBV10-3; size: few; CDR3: CAITPGGGEQFF; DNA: TGTGCCATCACCCCGGGGGGGGGTGAGCAGTTCTTC
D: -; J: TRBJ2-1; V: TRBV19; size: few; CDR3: CASSIDSGNEQFF; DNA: TGTGCCAGTAGTATAGATTCAGGGAATGAGCAGTTCTTC
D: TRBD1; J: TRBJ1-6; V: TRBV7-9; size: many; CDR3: CASSTGGYSPLHF; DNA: TGTGCCAGCTCGACAGGGGGCTATTCACCCCTCCACTTT
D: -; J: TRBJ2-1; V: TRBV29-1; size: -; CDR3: CSVVGWQGGNEQFF; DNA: TGCAGCGTCGTCGGCTGGCAGGGAGGCAATGAGCAGTTCTTC
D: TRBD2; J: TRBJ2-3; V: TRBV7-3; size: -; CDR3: CASSLRAGRADTQYF; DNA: TGTGCCAGCAGCTTGAGGGCGGGGAGGGCAGATACGCAGTATTTT
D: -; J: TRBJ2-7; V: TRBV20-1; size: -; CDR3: CSAMDGKTPYEQYF; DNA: TGCAGTGCTATGGACGGAAAGACCCCCTACGAGCAGTACTTC
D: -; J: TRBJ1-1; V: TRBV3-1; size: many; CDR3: CASSQRTLNTEAFF; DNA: TGTGCCAGCAGCCAAAGGACTCTGAACACTGAAGCTTTCTTT
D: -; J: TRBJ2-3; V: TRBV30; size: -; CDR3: CAWSGGRGTDTQYF; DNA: TGTGCCTGGAGTGGGGGCAGGGGCACAGATACGCAGTATTTT
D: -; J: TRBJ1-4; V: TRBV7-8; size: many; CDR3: CASSPHVSGEKLFF; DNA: TGTGCCAGCAGCCCACACGTTTCGGGGGAAAAACTGTTTTTT
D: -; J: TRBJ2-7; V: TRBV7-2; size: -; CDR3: CASSFLGASVYEQYF; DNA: TGTGCCAGCAGTTTTCTGGGGGCTAGCGTGTACGAGCAGTACTTC
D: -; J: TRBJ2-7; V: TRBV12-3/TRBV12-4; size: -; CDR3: CASSSGGRVVYEQYF; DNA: TGTGCCAGCAGCTCCGGGGGGCGGGTGGTCTACGAGCAGTACTTC
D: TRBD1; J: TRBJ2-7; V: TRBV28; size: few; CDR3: CASSYRGASYEQYF; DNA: TGTGCCAGCAGTTACAGGGGTGCGTCCTACGAGCAGTACTTC
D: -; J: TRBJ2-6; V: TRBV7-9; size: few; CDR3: CASSLRAAGANVLTF; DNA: TGTGCCAGCAGCTTACGAGCGGCTGGGGCCAACGTCCTGACTTTC
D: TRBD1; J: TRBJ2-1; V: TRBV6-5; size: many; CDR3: CASSSRDREINEQFF; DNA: TGTGCCAGCAGTTCCCGGGACAGGGAGATCAATGAGCAGTTCTTC
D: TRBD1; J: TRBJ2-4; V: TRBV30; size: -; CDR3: CAWSRTGTSEVQYF; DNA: TGTGCCTGGAGCAGGACAGGGACCTCTGAGGTTCAGTACTTC
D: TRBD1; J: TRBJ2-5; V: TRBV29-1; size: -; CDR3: CSVGQGAGRETQYF; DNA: TGCAGCGTGGGACAGGGGGCAGGTAGAGAGACCCAGTACTTC
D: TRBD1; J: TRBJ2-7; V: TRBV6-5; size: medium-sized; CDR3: CASSTGQGLYEQYF; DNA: TGTGCCAGCAGTACGGGACAGGGGCTTTACGAGCAGTACTTC
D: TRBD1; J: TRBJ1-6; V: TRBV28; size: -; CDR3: CASSSRDRGNSPLHF; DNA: TGTGCCAGCAGTTCCCGGGACAGGGGAAATTCACCCCTCCACTTT
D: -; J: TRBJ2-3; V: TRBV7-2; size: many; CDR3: CASSLPGPEQYF; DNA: TGTGCCAGCAGCTTACCGGGACCAGAGCAGTATTTT
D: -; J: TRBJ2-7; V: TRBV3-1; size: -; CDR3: CASSGDGFSEQYF; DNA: TGTGCCAGCAGCGGGGATGGGTTTAGCGAGCAGTACTTC